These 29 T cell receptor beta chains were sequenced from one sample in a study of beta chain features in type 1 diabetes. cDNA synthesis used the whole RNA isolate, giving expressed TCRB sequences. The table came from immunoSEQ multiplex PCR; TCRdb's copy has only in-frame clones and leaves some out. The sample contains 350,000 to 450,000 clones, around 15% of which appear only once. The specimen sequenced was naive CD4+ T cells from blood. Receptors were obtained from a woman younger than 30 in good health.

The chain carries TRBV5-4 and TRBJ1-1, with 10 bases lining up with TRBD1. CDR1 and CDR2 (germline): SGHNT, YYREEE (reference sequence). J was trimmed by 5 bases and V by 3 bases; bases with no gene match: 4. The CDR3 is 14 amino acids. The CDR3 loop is CASSSDRGITEAFF. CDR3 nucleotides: TGTGCCAGCAGCTCGGACAGGGGGATAACTGAAGCTTTCTTT.

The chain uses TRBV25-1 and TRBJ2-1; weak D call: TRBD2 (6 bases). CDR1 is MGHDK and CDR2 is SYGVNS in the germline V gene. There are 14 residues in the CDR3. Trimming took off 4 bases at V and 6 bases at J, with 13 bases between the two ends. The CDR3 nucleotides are TGTGCCAGCAGTGCTGGTAGCGGACGCAATGAGCAGTTCTTC. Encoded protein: CASSAGSGRNEQFF. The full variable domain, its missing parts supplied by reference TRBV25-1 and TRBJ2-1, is EADIYQTPRYLVIGTGKKITLECSQTMGHDKMYWYQQDPGMELHLIHYSYGVNSTEKGDLSSESTVSRIRTEHFPLTLESARPSHTSQYLCASSAGSGRNEQFFGPGTRLTVL.

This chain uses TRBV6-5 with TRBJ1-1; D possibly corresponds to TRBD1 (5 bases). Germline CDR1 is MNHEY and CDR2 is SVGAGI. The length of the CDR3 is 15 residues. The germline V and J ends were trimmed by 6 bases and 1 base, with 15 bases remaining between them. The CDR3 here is CASRNSDIPNTEAFF. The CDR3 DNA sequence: TGTGCCAGCAGGAATTCGGACATACCGAACACTGAAGCTTTCTTT.

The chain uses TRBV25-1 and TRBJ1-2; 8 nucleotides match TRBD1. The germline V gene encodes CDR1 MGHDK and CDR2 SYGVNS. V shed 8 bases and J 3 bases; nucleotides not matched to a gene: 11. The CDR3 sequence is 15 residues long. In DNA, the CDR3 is TGTGCCAGCGCCTCGACAGGGGTGGGCGACTATGGCTACACCTTC. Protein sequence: CASASTGVGDYGYTF.

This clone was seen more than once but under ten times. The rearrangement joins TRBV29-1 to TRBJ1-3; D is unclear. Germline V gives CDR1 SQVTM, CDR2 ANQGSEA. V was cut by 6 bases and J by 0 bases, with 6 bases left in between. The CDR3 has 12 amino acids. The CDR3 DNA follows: TGCAGCGTCCTTAGCTCTGGAAACACCATATATTTT. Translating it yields CSVLSSGNTIYF.

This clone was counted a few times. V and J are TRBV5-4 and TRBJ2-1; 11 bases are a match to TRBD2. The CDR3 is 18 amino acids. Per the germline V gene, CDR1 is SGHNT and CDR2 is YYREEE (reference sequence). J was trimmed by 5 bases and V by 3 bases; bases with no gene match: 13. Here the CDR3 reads CASSWDGPGLAADNEQFF. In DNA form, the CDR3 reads TGTGCCAGCAGCTGGGATGGGCCGGGACTAGCGGCAGACAATGAGCAGTTCTTC.

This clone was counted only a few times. CDR3 residues: CASSKTSGSTYNEQFF. CDR3 bases: TGCGCCAGCAGCAAGACTAGCGGGAGTACCTACAATGAGCAGTTCTTC. This chain joins TRBV5-1 and TRBJ2-1; 12 bases line up with TRBD2. Germline assignment: CDR1 SGHRS and CDR2 YFSETQ. The J segment lost 2 bases and the V segment lost 4 bases, leaving 4 bases of the junction unmatched. This CDR3 is built from 16 residues.

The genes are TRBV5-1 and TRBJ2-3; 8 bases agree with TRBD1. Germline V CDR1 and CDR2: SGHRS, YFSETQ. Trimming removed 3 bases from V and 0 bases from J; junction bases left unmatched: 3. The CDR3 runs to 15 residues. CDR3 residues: CASSSWTGSTDTQYF. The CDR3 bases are TGCGCCAGCAGCTCCTGGACAGGGAGCACAGATACGCAGTATTTT.

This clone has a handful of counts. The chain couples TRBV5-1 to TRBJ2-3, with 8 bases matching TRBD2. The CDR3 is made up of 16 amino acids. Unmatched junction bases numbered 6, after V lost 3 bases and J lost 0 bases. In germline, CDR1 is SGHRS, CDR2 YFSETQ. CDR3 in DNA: TGCGCCAGCAGCTGGGGACTAGTTGCTAGCACAGATACGCAGTATTTT. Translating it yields CASSWGLVASTDTQYF.

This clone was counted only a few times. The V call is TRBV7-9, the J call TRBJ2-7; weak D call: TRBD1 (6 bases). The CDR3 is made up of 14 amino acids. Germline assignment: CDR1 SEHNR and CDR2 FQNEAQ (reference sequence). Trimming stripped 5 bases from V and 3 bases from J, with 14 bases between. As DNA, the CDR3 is TGTGCCAGCAGCCCGACGCACAGGGTCTACGAGCAGTACTTC. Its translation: CASSPTHRVYEQYF.

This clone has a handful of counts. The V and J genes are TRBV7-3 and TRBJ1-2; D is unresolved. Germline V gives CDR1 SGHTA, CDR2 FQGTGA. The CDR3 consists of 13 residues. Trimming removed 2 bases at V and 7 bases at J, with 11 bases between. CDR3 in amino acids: CASSLSAGGGYTF. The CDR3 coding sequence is TGTGCCAGCAGCTTATCTGCCGGAGGTGGCTACACCTTC.

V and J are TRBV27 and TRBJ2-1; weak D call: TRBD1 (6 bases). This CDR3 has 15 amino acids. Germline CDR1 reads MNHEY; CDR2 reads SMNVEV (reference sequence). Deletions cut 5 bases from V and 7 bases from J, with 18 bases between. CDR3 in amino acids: CASSEGVVGLNEQFF. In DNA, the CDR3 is TGTGCCAGCAGTGAGGGGGTAGTAGGATTGAATGAGCAGTTCTTC.

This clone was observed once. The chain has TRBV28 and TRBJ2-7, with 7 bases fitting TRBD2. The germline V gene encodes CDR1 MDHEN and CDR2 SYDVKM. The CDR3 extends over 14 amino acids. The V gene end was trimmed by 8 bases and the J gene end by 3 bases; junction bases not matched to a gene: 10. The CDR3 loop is CASLNAGGSYEQYF. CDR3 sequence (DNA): TGTGCCAGCCTTAATGCAGGCGGGAGCTACGAGCAGTACTTC.

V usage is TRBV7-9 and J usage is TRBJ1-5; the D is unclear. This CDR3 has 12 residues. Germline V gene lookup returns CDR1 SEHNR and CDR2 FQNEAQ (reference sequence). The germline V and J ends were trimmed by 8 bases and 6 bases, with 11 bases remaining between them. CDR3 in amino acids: CASGAGSQPQHF. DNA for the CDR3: TGTGCCAGCGGCGCAGGTTCTCAGCCCCAGCATTTT.

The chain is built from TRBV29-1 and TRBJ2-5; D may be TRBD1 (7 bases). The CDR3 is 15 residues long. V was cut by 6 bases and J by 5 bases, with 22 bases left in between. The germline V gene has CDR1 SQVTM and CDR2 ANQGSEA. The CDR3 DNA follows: TGCAGCGTGGACTCTGGACAGGATGGGAGGGAGACCCAGTACTTC. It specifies CSVDSGQDGRETQYF.

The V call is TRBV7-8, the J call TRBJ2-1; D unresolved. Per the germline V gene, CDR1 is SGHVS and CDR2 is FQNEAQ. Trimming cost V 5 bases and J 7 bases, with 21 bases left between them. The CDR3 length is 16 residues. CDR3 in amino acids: CASSRTGDVQWNEQFF. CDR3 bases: TGTGCCAGCAGCCGCACCGGAGATGTTCAGTGGAATGAGCAGTTCTTC. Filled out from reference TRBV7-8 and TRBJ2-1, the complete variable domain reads GAGVSQSPRYKVAKRGQDVALRCDPISGHVSLFWYQQALGQGPEFLTYFQNEAQLDKSGLPSDRFFAERPEGSVSTLKIQRTQQEDSAVYLCASSRTGDVQWNEQFFGPGTRLTVL.

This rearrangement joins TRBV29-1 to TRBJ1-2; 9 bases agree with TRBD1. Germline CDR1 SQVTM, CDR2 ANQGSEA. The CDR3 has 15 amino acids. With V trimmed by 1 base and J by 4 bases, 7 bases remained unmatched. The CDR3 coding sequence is TGCAGCGTTGAAGGGGGACAGGGACCGATCTATGGCTACACCTTC. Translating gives CSVEGGQGPIYGYTF.

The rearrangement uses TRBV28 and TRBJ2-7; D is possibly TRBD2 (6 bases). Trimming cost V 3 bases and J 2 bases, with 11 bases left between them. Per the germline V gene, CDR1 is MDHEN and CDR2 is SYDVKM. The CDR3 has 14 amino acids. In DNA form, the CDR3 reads TGTGCCAGCAGTTTTGGGGGGATCCCCTACGAGCAGTACTTC. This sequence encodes CASSFGGIPYEQYF.

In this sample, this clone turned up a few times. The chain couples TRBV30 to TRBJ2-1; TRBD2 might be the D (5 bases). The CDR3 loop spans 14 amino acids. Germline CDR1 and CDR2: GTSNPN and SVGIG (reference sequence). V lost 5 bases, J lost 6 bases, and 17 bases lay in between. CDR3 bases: TGTGCCTGGGCCACTAGTGGGCTCCTCAATGAGCAGTTCTTC. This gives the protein CAWATSGLLNEQFF.

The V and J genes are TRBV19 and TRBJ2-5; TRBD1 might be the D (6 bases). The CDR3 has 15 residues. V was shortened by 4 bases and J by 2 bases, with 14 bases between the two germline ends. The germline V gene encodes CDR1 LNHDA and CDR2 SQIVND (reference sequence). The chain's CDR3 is CASSKRTADQETQYF. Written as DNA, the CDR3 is TGTGCCAGTAGTAAGAGGACAGCCGATCAAGAGACCCAGTACTTC.

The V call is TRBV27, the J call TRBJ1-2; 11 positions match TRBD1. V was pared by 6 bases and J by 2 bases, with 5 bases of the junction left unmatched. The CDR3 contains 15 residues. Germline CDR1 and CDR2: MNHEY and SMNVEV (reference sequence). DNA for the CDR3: TGTGCCAGCAGGATTCGGACAGGGGGCAACTATGGCTACACCTTC. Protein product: CASRIRTGGNYGYTF.

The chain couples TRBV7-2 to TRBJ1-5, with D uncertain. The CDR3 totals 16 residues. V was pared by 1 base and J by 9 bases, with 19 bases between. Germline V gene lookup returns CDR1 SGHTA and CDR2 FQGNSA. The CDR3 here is CASSLGSATRAGPQHF. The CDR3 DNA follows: TGTGCCAGCAGCTTAGGTTCGGCAACCCGCGCGGGGCCCCAGCATTTT.

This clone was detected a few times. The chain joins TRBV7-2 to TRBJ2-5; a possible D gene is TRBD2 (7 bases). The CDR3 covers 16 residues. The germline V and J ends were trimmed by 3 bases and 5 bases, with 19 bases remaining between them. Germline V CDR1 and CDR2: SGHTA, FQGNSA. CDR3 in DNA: TGTGCCAGCAGCTTGTACCGGATCCCGGGGGGCGAGACCCAGTACTTC. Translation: CASSLYRIPGGETQYF.

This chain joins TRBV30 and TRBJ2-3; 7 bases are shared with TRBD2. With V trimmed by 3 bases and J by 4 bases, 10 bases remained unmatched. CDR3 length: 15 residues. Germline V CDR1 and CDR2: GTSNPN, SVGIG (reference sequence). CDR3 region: CAWRGRRERSDTQYF. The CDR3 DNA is TGTGCCTGGAGAGGTCGGCGGGAGAGATCAGATACGCAGTATTTT.

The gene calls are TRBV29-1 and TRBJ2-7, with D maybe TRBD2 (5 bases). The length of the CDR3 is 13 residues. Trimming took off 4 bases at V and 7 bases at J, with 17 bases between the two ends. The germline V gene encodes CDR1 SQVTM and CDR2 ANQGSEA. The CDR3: CSVGRLAPGEQYF. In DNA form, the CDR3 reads TGCAGCGTTGGGAGACTTGCTCCGGGGGAGCAGTACTTC.

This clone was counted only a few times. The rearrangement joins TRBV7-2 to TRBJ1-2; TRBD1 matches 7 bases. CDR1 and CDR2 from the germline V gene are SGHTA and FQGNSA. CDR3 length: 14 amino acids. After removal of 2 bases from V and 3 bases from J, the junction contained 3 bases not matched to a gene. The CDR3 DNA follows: TGTGCCAGCAGCTTACGTCAGGGGGACTATGGCTACACCTTC. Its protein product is CASSLRQGDYGYTF.

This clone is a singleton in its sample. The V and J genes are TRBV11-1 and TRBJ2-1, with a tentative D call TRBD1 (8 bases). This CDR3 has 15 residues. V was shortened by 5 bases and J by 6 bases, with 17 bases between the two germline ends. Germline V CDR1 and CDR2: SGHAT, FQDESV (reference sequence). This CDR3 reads CASSQQGGVGNEQFF. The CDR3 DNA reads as TGTGCCAGCAGCCAACAGGGGGGGGTTGGCAATGAGCAGTTCTTC. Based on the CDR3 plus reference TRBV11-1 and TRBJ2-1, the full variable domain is EAEVAQSPRYKITEKSQAVAFWCDPISGHATLYWYRQILGQGPELLVQFQDESVVDDSQLPKDRFSAERLKGVDSTLKIQPAELGDSAMYLCASSQQGGVGNEQFFGPGTRLTVL.

In DNA, the CDR3 is TGTGCCAGCAGCCTACAGGGCGTCTTCGACGAGCAGTACTTC. Protein sequence: CASSLQGVFDEQYF. The gene calls are TRBV7-2 and TRBJ2-7, with D possibly being TRBD1 (6 bases). This CDR3 has 14 amino acids. Germline CDR1 and CDR2: SGHTA and FQGNSA. The V end was cut by 5 bases, the J end by 5 bases, with 16 bases between.

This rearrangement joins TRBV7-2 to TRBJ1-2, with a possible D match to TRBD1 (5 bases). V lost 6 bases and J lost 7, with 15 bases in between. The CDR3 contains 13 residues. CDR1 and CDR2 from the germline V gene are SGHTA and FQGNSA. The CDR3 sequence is CASRGAALFGYTF. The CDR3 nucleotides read TGTGCCAGCAGAGGGGCCGCGCTTTTTGGCTACACCTTC.